This T cell receptor beta chain is from a study of Graves' ophthalmopathy and Graves' hyperthyroidism. A note on this clonotype: A much larger clonotype is one base distant, so this may be a read error.

RNA transcripts were the template, and TCR beta CDR3 regions were amplified from them. Scientists carried out first-round RT-PCR using HTBI primers and then a second-round multiplex PCR. TCRdb re-derived calls from the multiplex PCR reads in MiXCR, one entry per CDR3 protein. The sample holds about 740,000 distinct CDR3 sequences, around 40% seen once. This sequence originates from an adult man with Graves' ophthalmopathy. The specimen was peripheral blood.

The CDR3 DNA follows: TGCAGCGTTGGGGACAGGGGAAACGGCCACACCTTC. Amino acids: CSVGDRGNGHTF. The chain joins TRBV29-1 to TRBJ1-2, with 10 bases identical to TRBD1. This CDR3 spans 12 amino acids. Germline CDR1 reads SQVTM; CDR2 reads ANQGSEA. After removal of 4 bases from V and 12 bases from J, the junction contained 8 bases not matched to a gene.